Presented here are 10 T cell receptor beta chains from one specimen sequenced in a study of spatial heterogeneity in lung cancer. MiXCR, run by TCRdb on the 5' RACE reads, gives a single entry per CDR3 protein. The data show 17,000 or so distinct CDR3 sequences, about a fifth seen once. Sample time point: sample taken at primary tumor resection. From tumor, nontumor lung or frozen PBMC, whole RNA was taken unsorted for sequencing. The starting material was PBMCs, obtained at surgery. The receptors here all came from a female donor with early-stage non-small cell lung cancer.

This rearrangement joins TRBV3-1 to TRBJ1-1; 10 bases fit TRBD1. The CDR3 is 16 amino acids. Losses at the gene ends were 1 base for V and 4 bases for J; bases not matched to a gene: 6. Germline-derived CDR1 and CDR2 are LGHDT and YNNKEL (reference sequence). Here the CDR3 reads CASSQVGRTGGTEAFF. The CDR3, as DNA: TGTGCCAGCAGCCAAGTGGGCAGGACAGGGGGCACTGAAGCTTTCTTT.

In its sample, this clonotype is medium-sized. CDR3 bases: TGTGCCAGCAGTGACTCGACAGGGGAATTTTTGTCTGAGCAGTTCTTC. Amino acids: CASSDSTGEFLSEQFF. The rearrangement uses TRBV6-4 and TRBJ2-1; the match to TRBD1 covers 8 bases. The V segment lost 0 bases and the J segment 9 bases; nucleotides outside the gene matches: 10. This CDR3 region has 16 residues. CDR1 is MRHNA and CDR2 is SNTAGT in the germline V gene.

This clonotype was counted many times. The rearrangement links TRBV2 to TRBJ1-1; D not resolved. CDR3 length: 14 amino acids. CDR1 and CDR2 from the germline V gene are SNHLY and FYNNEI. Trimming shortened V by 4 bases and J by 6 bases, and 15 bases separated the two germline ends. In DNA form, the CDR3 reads TGTGCCAGCAGTGTAAGGTTGGGGTTCGCTGAAGCTTTCTTT. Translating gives CASSVRLGFAEAFF.

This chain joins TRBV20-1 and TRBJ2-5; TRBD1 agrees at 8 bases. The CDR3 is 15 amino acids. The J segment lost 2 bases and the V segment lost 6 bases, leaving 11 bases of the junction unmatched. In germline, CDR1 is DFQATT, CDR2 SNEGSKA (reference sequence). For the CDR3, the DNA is TGCAGTGCAAAACCGCGTGGGACAGGTCAAGAGACCCAGTACTTC. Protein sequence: CSAKPRGTGQETQYF.

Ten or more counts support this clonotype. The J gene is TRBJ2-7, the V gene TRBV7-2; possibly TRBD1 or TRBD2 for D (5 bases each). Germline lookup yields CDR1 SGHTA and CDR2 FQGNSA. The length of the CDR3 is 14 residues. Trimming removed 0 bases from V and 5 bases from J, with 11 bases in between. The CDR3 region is CASSLAPGPNEQYF. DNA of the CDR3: TGTGCCAGCAGCTTAGCCCCGGGACCTAACGAGCAGTACTTC.

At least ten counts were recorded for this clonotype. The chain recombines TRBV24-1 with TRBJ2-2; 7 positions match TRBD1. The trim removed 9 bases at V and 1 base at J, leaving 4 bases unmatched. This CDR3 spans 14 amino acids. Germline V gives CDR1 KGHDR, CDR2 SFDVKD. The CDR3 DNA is TGTGCCACCGGAAGACAGGGGAACACCGGGGAGCTGTTTTTT. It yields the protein CATGRQGNTGELFF.

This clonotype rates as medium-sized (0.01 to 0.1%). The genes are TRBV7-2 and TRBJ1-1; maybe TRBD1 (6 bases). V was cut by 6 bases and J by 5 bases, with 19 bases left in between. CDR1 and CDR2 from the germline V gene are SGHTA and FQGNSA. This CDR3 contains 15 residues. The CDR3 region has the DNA TGTGCCAGCAGTTCTCAGACAGGTACCGGTACTGAAGCTTTCTTT. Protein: CASSSQTGTGTEAFF.

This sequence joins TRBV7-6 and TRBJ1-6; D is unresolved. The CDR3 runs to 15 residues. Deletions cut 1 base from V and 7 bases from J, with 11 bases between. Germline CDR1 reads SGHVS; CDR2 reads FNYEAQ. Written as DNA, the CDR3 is TGTGCCAGCAGCTTAGTCCTGGGGTCGAATTCACCCCTCCACTTT. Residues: CASSLVLGSNSPLHF.

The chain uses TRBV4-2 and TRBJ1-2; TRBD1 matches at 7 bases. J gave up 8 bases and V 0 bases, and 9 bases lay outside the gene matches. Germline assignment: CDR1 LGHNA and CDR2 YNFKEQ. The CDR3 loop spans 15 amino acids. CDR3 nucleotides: TGTGCCAGCAGCCAAGAGAGGTCTGGGGGACAGGGCTACACCTTC. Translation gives CASSQERSGGQGYTF.

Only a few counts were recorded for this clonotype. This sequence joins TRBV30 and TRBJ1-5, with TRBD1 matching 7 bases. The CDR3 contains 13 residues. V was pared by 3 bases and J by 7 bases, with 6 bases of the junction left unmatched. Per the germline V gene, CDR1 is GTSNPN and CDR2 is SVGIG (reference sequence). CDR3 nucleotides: TGTGCCTGGAGCCTTACAGGGGACCAGCCCCAGCATTTT. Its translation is CAWSLTGDQPQHF.